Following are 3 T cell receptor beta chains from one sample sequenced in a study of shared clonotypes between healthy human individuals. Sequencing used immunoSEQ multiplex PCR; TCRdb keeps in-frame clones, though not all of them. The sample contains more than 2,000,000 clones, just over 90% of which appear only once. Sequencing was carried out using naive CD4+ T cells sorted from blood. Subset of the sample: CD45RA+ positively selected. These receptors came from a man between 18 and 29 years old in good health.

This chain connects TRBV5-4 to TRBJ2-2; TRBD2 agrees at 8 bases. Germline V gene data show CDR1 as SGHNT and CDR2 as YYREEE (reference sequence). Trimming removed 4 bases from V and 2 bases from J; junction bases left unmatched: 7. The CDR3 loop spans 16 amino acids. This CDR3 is CASSRGGTSNTGELFF. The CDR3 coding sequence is TGTGCCAGCAGCCGGGGGGGGACCTCCAACACCGGGGAGCTGTTTTTT. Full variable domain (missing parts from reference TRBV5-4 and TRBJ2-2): ETGVTQSPTHLIKTRGQQVTLRCSSQSGHNTVSWYQQALGQGPQFIFQYYREEENGRGNFPPRFSGLQFPNYSSELNVNALELDDSALYLCASSRGGTSNTGELFFGEGSRLTVL.

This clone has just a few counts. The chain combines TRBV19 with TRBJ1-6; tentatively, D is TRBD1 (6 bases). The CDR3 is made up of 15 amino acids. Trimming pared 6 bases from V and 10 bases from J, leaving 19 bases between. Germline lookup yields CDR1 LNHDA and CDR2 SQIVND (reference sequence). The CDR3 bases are TGTGCCAGTAGGCCCGGCGACAGGAGTGGGTCACCCCTCCACTTT. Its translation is CASRPGDRSGSPLHF.

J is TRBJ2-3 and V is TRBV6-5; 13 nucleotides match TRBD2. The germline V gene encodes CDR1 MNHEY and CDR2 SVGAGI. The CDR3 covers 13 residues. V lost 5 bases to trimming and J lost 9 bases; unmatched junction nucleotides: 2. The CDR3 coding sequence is TGTGCCAGCAGTCTACTAGCGGGAGGGACGCAGTATTTT. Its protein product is CASSLLAGGTQYF.